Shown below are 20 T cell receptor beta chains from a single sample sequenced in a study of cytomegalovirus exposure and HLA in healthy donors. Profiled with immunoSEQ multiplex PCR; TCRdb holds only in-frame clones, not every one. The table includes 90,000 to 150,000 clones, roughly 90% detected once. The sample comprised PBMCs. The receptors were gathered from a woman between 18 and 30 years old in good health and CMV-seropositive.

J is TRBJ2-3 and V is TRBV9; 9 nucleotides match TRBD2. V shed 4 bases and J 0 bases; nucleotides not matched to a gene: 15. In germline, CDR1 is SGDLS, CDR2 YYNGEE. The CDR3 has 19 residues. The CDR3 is CASSPSPSGIRLSTDTQYF. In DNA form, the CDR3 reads TGTGCCAGCAGCCCGTCCCCTAGCGGGATCCGACTTAGCACAGATACGCAGTATTTT.

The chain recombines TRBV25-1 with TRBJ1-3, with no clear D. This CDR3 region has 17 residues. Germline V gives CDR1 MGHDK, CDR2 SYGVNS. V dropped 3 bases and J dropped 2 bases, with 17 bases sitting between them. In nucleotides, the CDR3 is TGTGCCAGCAGTGATACCGCCTTGAGATCTACTGGAAACACCATATATTTT. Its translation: CASSDTALRSTGNTIYF. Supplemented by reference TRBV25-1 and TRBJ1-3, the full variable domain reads EADIYQTPRYLVIGTGKKITLECSQTMGHDKMYWYQQDPGMELHLIHYSYGVNSTEKGDLSSESTVSRIRTEHFPLTLESARPSHTSQYLCASSDTALRSTGNTIYFGEGSWLTVV.

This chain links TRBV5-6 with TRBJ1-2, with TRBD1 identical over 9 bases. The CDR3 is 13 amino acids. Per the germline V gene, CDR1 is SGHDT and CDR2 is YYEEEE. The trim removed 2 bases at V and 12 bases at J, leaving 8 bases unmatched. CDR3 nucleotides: TGTGCCAGCAGCTTTGGGACAGGGCAGCGACACACCTTC. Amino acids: CASSFGTGQRHTF. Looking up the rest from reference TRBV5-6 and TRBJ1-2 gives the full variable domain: DAGVTQSPTHLIKTRGQQVTLRCSPKSGHDTVSWYQQALGQGPQFIFQYYEEEERQRGNFPDRFSGHQFPNYSSELNVNALLLGDSALYLCASSFGTGQRHTFGSGTRLTVV.

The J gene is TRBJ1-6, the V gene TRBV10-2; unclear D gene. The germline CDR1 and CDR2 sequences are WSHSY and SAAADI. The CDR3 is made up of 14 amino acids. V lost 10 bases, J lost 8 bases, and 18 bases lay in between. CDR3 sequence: CATSPRSYDSPLHF. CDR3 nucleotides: TGCGCCACCTCACCACGGTCCTACGATTCACCCCTCCACTTT.

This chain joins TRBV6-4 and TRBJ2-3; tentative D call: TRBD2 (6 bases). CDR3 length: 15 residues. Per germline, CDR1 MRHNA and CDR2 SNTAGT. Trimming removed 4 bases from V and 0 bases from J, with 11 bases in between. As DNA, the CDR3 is TGTGCCAGCAGTGGCAGCGGGCTTAGCACAGATACGCAGTATTTT. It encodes CASSGSGLSTDTQYF.

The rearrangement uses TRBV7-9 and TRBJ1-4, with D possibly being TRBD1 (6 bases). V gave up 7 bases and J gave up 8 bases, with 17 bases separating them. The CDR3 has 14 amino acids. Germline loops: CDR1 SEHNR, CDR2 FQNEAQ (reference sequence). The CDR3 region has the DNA TGTGCCAGCACCTGGTCAGGGGCAGGGGAAAAACTGTTTTTT. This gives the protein CASTWSGAGEKLFF.

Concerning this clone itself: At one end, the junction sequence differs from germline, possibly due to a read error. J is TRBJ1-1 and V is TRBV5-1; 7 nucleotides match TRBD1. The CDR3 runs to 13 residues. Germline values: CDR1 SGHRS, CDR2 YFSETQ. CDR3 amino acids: CASSSRSDREVFF. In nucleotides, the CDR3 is TGCGCCAGCAGCTCCCGATCTGACAGGGAAGTTTTCTTT.

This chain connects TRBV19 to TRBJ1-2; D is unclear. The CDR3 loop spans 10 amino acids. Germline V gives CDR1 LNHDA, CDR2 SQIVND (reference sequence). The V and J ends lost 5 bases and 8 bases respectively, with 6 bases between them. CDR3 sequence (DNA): TGTGCCAGTAGTGACTTGGGCTACACCTTC. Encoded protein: CASSDLGYTF.

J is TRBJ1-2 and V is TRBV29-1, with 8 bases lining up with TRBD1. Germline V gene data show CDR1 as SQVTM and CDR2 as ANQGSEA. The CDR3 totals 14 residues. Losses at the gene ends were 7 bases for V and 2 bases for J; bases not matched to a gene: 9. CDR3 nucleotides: TGCAGCGGAGTCTTACAGGGGGGGAACTATGGCTACACCTTC. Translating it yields CSGVLQGGNYGYTF.

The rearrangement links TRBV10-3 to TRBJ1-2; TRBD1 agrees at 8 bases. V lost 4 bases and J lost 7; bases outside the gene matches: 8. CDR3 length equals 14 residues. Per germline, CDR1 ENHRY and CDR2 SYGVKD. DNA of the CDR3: TGTGCCATCAGTGGAGTCAGGGGGCAGGGTGGCTACACCTTC. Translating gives CAISGVRGQGGYTF.

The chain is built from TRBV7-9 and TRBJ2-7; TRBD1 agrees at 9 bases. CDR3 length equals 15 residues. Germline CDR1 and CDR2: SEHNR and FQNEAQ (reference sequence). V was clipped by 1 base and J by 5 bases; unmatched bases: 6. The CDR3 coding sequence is TGTGCCAGCAGCTTAGTTGGGACAGGGAACCACGAGCAGTACTTC. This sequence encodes CASSLVGTGNHEQYF.

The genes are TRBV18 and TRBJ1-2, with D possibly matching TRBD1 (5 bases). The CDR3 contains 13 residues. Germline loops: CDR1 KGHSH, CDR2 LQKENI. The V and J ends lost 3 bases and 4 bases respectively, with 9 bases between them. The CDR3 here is CASSPTEVYGYTF. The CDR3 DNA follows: TGTGCCAGCTCACCGACAGAGGTCTATGGCTACACCTTC.

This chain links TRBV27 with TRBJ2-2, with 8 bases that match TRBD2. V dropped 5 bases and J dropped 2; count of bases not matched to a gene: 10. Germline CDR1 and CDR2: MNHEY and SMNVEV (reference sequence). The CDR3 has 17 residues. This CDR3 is CASSPLLAGVNTGELFF. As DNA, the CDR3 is TGTGCCAGCAGTCCCCTCCTAGCGGGCGTTAACACCGGGGAGCTGTTTTTT.

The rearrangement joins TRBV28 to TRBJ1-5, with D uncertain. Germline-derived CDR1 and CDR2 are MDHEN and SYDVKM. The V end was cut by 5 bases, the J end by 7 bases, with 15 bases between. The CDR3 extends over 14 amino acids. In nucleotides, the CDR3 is TGTGCCAGCAGTAACGACATGGGAGGCCAGCCCCAGCATTTT. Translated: CASSNDMGGQPQHF.

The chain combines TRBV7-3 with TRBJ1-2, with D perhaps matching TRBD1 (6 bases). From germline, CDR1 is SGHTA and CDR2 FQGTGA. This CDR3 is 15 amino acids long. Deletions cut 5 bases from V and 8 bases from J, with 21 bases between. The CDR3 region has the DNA TGTGCCAGCAGCCCTAGCGGCACCAGGGGAGGCGGCTACACCTTC. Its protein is CASSPSGTRGGGYTF.

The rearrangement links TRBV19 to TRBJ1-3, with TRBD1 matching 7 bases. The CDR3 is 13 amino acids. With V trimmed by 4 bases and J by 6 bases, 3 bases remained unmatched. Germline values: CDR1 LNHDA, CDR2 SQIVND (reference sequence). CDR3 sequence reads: CASSKTGKNTIYF. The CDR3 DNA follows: TGTGCCAGTAGTAAGACAGGGAAAAACACCATATATTTT.

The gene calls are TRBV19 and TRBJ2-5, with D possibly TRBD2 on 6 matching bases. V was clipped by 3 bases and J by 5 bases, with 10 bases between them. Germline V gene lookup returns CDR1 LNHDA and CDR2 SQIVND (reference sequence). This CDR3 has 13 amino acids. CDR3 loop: CASSMEGSETQYF. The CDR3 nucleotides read TGTGCCAGTAGTATGGAGGGCTCGGAGACCCAGTACTTC.

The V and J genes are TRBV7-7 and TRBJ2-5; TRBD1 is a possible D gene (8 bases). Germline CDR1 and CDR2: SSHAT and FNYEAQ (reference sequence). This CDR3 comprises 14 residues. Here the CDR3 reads CARGRTGRGKAQYF. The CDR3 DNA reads TGTGCTAGGGGTAGGACAGGGAGGGGAAAGGCCCAGTACTTC.

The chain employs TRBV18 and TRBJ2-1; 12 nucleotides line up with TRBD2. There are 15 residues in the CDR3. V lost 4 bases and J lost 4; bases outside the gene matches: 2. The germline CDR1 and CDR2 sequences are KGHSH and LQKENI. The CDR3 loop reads CASSQTSGRYNEQFF. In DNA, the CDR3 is TGTGCCAGCTCACAAACTAGCGGGAGGTACAATGAGCAGTTCTTC.

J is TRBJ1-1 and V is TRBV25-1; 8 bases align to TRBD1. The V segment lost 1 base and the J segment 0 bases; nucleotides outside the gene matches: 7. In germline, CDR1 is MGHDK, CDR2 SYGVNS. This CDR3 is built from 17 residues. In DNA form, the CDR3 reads TGTGCCAGCAGTGAATGGGAGACAGGGGCCCTGAACACTGAAGCTTTCTTT. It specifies CASSEWETGALNTEAFF.